A selection of T cell receptor beta chains follows, all from one sample in a study of T cell changes during pregnancy in multiple sclerosis. Method: immunoSEQ multiplex PCR; TCRdb's copy keeps in-frame clones and lacks some. The repertoire has 75,000 to 90,000 clones, around nine tenths of them found once; the top ten carry approximately 0.2%. The input for sequencing was CD4+ T cells from peripheral blood mononuclear cells, taken before pregnancy. These receptors all come from a female donor with multiple sclerosis, enrolled in a pregnancy study. CDR3s include the opening cysteine and the closing phenylalanine or tryptophan. Fields, in order: V gene, D gene, J gene, clone size, CDR3 protein, CDR3 DNA. The D gene is left open where the match is weak. A clone size is listed for some rows: how often the clone was seen (once, few, many), or a class if it is expanded.

>TRBV29-1|NA|TRBJ1-1|few
CSVSPATGTEAFF
TGCAGCGTTAGTCCAGCGACGGGGACTGAAGCTTTCTTT
>TRBV21-1|NA|TRBJ2-3|NA
CASSNFVVQGDTQYF
TGTGCCAGCAGCAATTTTGTAGTGCAGGGGGATACGCAGTATTTT
>TRBV6-1|NA|TRBJ1-5|NA
CASSGRVGGQGQPQHF
TGTGCCAGCAGTGGCCGTGTGGGGGGGCAGGGCCAGCCCCAGCATTTT
>TRBV6-1|NA|TRBJ2-1|NA
CASTRARINEQFF
TGTGCCAGCACGCGGGCACGGATCAATGAGCAGTTCTTC
>TRBV6-1|NA|TRBJ2-2|NA
CASSASSGSTGELFF
TGTGCCAGCAGTGCAAGTTCAGGATCCACCGGGGAGCTGTTTTTT
>TRBV27|NA|TRBJ1-5|NA
CASSPTHSKTENQPQHF
TGTGCCAGCAGTCCCACTCACTCAAAGACAGAAAATCAGCCCCAGCATTTT
>TRBV2|TRBD2|TRBJ2-1|NA
CASSGGALAGVSYNEQFF
TGTGCCAGCAGTGGAGGGGCCTTGGCGGGAGTCTCCTACAATGAGCAGTTCTTC
>TRBV5-4|TRBD1|TRBJ2-7|NA
CASSLDVPGQVAYEQYF
TGTGCCAGCAGCTTGGATGTTCCGGGACAGGTTGCCTACGAGCAGTACTTC
>TRBV6-5|NA|TRBJ1-2|NA
CASSRGADPDYGYTF
TGTGCCAGCAGCCGGGGGGCCGATCCGGACTATGGCTACACCTTC
>TRBV15|NA|TRBJ1-5|NA
CATSRDRGNSNQPQHF
TGTGCCACCAGCAGAGATCGGGGAAATAGCAATCAGCCCCAGCATTTT
>TRBV5-1|TRBD2|TRBJ2-1|NA
CASSTARTTSGRAVEQFF
TGCGCCAGCAGCACGGCTCGTACGACTAGCGGGAGGGCCGTTGAGCAGTTCTTC
>TRBV21-1|NA|TRBJ2-5|NA
CARSCASDGTQYF
TGTGCCAGATCGTGTGCGTCCGATGGGACCCAGTACTTC
>TRBV28|TRBD1|TRBJ1-5|NA
CASRVTGIQPQHF
TGTGCCAGCAGGGTGACAGGGATTCAGCCCCAGCATTTT
>TRBV7-9|TRBD1|TRBJ2-3|NA
CASSLQGAGADTQYF
TGTGCCAGCAGCTTGCAGGGGGCAGGAGCAGATACGCAGTATTTT
>TRBV6-5|NA|TRBJ1-1|NA
CASSYSGEPNTEAFF
TGTGCCAGCAGTTACTCAGGAGAGCCTAACACTGAAGCTTTCTTT
>TRBV25-1|TRBD1|TRBJ1-6|NA
CASSEYNRGYNSPLHF
TGTGCCAGCAGTGAATATAACAGGGGCTATAATTCACCCCTCCACTTT
>TRBV27|NA|TRBJ2-7|NA
CASSLSNRVSHEQYF
TGTGCCAGCAGTTTATCCAACAGGGTCTCCCACGAGCAGTACTTC
>TRBV5-1|TRBD2|TRBJ2-1|NA
CASRVSGGGNNEQFF
TGCGCCAGCCGGGTCAGCGGGGGGGGGAACAATGAGCAGTTCTTC
>TRBV5-1|NA|TRBJ1-6|once
CASSLGPGSDSPLHF
TGCGCCAGCAGCTTGGGCCCAGGATCAGATTCACCCCTCCACTTT
>TRBV19|TRBD1|TRBJ1-3|once
CASSIRGPGNTIYF
TGTGCCAGTAGTATTAGGGGGCCTGGAAACACCATATATTTT
>TRBV12-5|TRBD2|TRBJ2-3|once
CASGLEAGSTDTQYF
TGTGCTAGTGGTTTGGAAGCGGGGAGCACAGATACGCAGTATTTT
>TRBV28|TRBD1|TRBJ2-1|NA
CASSDLGTGGYNEQFF
TGTGCCAGCAGCGACCTCGGGACAGGGGGCTACAATGAGCAGTTCTTC
>TRBV27|TRBD1|TRBJ2-5|NA
CASSGTGRETQYF
TGTGCCAGCAGCGGGACAGGGAGAGAGACCCAGTACTTC
>TRBV5-4|TRBD2|TRBJ2-3|NA
CASSPGLAETDTQYF
TGTGCCAGCAGCCCCGGACTAGCCGAGACAGATACGCAGTATTTT
>TRBV6-1|NA|TRBJ2-7|NA
CASRGGPSYEQYF
TGTGCCAGCCGAGGGGGACCCTCCTACGAGCAGTACTTC
>TRBV2|TRBD1|TRBJ1-2|NA
CASRASTGVPGYTF
TGTGCCAGCAGGGCTTCGACAGGGGTACCTGGCTACACCTTC
>TRBV2|TRBD1|TRBJ1-4|NA
CASRLGTAEKLFF
TGTGCCAGCAGACTCGGGACAGCGGAAAAACTGTTTTTT
>TRBV30|NA|TRBJ1-2|NA
CAWSKGGSYTF
TGTGCCTGGAGTAAGGGGGGGAGCTACACCTTC
>TRBV5-6|NA|TRBJ1-2|NA
CASSPRTLASYGYTF
TGTGCCAGCAGCCCCCGCACGTTGGCCTCATATGGCTACACCTTC
>TRBV2|NA|TRBJ2-2|NA
CASSQEFSGELFF
TGTGCCAGCAGCCAAGAGTTCTCCGGGGAGCTGTTTTTT
>TRBV5-1|NA|TRBJ2-3|NA
CASSAGPFTDTQYF
TGCGCCAGCAGCGCGGGACCCTTCACGGATACGCAGTATTTT
>TRBV6-5|NA|TRBJ2-5|NA
CASSSGRKETQYF
TGTGCCAGCAGCTCAGGGCGAAAAGAGACCCAGTACTTC
>TRBV6-1|NA|TRBJ1-2|NA
CASSDGARGYTF
TGTGCCAGCAGTGATGGGGCTCGAGGCTACACCTTC
>TRBV30|NA|TRBJ2-3|NA
CAWMAQGTDTQYF
TGTGCCTGGATGGCCCAAGGCACAGATACGCAGTATTTT
>TRBV30|TRBD2|TRBJ2-6|NA
CAWVKIGGVISGANVLTF
TGTGCCTGGGTCAAAATCGGGGGGGTGATCTCTGGGGCCAACGTCCTGACTTTC
>TRBV6-6|NA|TRBJ1-5|NA
CASRVPGQPQHF
TGTGCCAGTAGGGTGCCGGGGCAGCCCCAGCATTTT
>TRBV19|NA|TRBJ1-1|NA
CASSPRGLGNLNTEAFF
TGTGCCAGTAGTCCTAGGGGTTTGGGGAACCTGAACACTGAAGCTTTCTTT
>TRBV2|NA|TRBJ1-5|NA
CASSELTADQPQHF
TGTGCCAGCAGTGAATTAACAGCGGATCAGCCCCAGCATTTT
>TRBV7-9|NA|TRBJ1-2|NA
CASSFPSGGYTF
TGTGCCAGCAGCTTCCCCTCCGGGGGCTACACCTTC
>TRBV5-1|TRBD1|TRBJ1-2|NA
CASGPLTGDPNYGYTF
TGCGCCAGCGGACCTCTAACAGGGGACCCCAACTATGGCTACACCTTC